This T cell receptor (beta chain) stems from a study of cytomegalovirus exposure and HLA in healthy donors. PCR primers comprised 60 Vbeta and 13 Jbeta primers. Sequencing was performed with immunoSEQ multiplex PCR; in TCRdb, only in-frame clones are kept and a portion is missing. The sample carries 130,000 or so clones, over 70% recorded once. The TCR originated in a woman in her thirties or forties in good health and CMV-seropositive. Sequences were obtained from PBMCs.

The CDR3 sequence: CASSPGRNTEAFF. Written as DNA, the CDR3 is TGTGCCAGCAGCCCCGGTAGGAACACTGAAGCTTTCTTT. V is TRBV11-2 and J is TRBJ1-1; no firm D call. Germline assignment: CDR1 SGHAT and CDR2 FQNNGV. The V and J ends lost 5 bases and 1 base respectively, with 8 bases between them. The CDR3 has 13 residues.